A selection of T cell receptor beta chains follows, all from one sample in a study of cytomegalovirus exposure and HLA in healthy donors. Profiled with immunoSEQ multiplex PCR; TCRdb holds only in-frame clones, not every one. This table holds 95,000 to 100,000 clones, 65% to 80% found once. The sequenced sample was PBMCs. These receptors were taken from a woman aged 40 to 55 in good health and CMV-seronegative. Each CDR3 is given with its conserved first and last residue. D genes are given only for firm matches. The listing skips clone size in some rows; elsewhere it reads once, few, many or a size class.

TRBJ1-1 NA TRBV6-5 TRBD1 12 CASRDRVTEAFF TGTGCCAGCAGAGACAGGGTCACTGAAGCTTTCTTT
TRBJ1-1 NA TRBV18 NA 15 CASSPELGQTTEAFF TGTGCCAGCTCACCGGAGCTAGGACAGACCACTGAAGCTTTCTTT
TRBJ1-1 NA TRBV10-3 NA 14 CAISGGTGHTEAFF TGTGCCATCAGTGGGGGGACTGGACACACTGAAGCTTTCTTT
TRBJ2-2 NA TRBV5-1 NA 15 CASSLDGRGTGELFF TGCGCCAGCAGCTTGGACGGAAGGGGCACCGGGGAGCTGTTTTTT
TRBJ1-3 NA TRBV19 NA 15 CASSSSRLGANTIYF TGTGCCAGTAGTTCCTCCCGGCTGGGCGCAAACACCATATATTTT
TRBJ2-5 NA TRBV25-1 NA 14 CASSAPGQFETQYF TGTGCCAGCAGTGCGCCGGGACAATTTGAGACCCAGTACTTC
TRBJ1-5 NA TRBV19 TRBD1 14 CASRGGTGVQPRHF TGTGCCAGTAGAGGGGGGACAGGGGTACAGCCCCGGCATTTT
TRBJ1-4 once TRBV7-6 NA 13 CASSLSGGEKLFF TGTGCCAGCAGCTTAAGCGGGGGCGAAAAACTGTTTTTT
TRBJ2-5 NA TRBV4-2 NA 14 CASSQARLKETQYF TGTGCCAGCAGCCAAGCCAGGTTGAAAGAGACCCAGTACTTC
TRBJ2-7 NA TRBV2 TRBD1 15 CASRDTGQGFSEQYF TGTGCCAGCAGGGACACGGGACAGGGGTTTAGCGAGCAGTACTTC
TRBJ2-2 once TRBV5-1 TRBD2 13 CASSPTSSGELFF TGCGCCAGCAGCCCGACTAGCTCCGGGGAGCTGTTTTTT
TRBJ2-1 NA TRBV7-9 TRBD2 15 CASSEGAGALRGQFF TGTGCCAGCAGCGAGGGAGCGGGGGCCTTACGGGGGCAGTTCTTC
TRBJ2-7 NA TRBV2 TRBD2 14 CASRRTSGEYEQYF TGTGCCAGCAGGAGGACTAGCGGGGAGTACGAGCAGTACTTC
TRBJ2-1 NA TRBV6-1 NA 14 CASSTGPWRDEQFF TGTGCCAGCAGCACAGGGCCTTGGCGCGATGAGCAGTTCTTC
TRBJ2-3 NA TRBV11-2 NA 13 CASTILGANTQYF TGTGCCAGCACCATATTGGGGGCGAATACGCAGTATTTT
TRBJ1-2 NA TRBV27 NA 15 CASSLGGGSGSGYTF TGTGCCAGCAGTTTAGGTGGGGGGTCCGGCTCGGGCTACACCTTC
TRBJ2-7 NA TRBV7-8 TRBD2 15 CASSLETSGGYEQYF TGTGCCAGCAGCTTAGAGACTAGCGGGGGCTACGAGCAGTACTTC
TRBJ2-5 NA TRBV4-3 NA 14 CASSQMLGVETQYF TGCGCCAGCAGCCAGATGCTCGGGGTAGAGACCCAGTACTTC
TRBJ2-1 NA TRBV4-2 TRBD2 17 CASSLLTSGTKEVEQFF TGTGCCAGCAGCCTCCTTACTAGCGGGACAAAAGAGGTTGAGCAGTTCTTC
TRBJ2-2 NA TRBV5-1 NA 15 CASSFTGEGTGELFF TGCGCCAGCAGCTTTACGGGGGAAGGCACCGGGGAGCTGTTTTTT
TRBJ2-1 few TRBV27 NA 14 CASSLGNIYNEQFF TGTGCCAGCAGTTTAGGTAACATTTACAATGAGCAGTTCTTC
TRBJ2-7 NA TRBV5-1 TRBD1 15 CASSLKQGAGSEQYF TGCGCCAGCAGCTTGAAACAGGGGGCGGGGAGCGAGCAGTACTTC
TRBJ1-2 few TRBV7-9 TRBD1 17 CASRYDTGTGMNYGYTF TGTGCCAGCAGATACGACACCGGGACAGGGATGAACTATGGCTACACCTTC
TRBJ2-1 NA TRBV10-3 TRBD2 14 CAISGLADYNEQFF TGTGCCATCAGTGGACTAGCGGACTACAATGAGCAGTTCTTC
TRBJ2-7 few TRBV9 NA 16 CASSVVGIGSFDEQYF TGTGCCAGCAGCGTAGTGGGCATCGGTTCCTTCGACGAGCAGTACTTC
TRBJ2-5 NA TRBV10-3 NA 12 CAIGNGVKTQYF TGTGCCATCGGAAACGGGGTAAAGACCCAGTACTTC
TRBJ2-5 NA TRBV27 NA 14 CASSYEGVGETQYF TGTGCCAGCAGTTACGAGGGCGTGGGGGAGACCCAGTACTTC
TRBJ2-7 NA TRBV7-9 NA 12 CASSFQGYEQYF TGTGCCAGCAGCTTCCAGGGGTACGAGCAGTACTTC
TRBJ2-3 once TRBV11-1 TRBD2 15 CASSSIAGSTDTQYF TGTGCCAGCAGCTCGATAGCGGGAAGCACAGATACGCAGTATTTT
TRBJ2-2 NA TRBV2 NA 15 CASSVNSPNTGELFF TGTGCCAGCAGTGTTAATAGCCCTAACACCGGGGAGCTGTTTTTT
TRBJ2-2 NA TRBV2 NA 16 CASSTSRGEKTGELFF TGTGCCAGCAGTACATCTAGGGGTGAGAAAACCGGGGAGCTGTTTTTT
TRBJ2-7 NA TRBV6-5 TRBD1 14 CASSPGTGKYEQYF TGTGCCAGCAGTCCCGGGACAGGGAAATACGAGCAGTACTTC
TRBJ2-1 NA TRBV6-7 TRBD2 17 CASTCPGGLAGEVEQFF TGTGCCAGCACCTGCCCCGGGGGCCTAGCGGGAGAGGTTGAGCAGTTCTTC
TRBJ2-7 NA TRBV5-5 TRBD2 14 CASSFLAGTYEQYF TGTGCCAGCAGCTTTCTAGCGGGGACCTACGAGCAGTACTTC
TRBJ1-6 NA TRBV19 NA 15 CASPDHSSYNSPLHF TGTGCCAGCCCAGACCACAGCTCCTATAATTCCCCCCTCCACTTT
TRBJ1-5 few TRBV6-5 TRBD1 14 CASSMGQRTQPQHF TGTGCCAGCAGCATGGGACAGCGAACTCAGCCCCAGCATTTT
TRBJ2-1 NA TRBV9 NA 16 CASSVVGGSSYNEQFF TGTGCCAGCAGCGTAGTTGGAGGCAGCTCCTACAATGAGCAGTTCTTC
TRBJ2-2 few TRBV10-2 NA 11 CATRSTGELFF TGCGCCACTAGATCCACCGGGGAGCTGTTTTTT
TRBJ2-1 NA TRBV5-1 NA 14 CASSLRGGGEEQFF TGCGCCAGCAGCCTCAGGGGTGGAGGAGAGGAGCAGTTCTTC
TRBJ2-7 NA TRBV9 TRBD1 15 CASSVSGTGDYEQYF TGTGCCAGCAGCGTCTCCGGGACAGGGGACTACGAGCAGTACTTC
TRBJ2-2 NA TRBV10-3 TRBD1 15 CASSEEQGAPGELFF TGTGCCAGCAGTGAAGAACAGGGGGCGCCCGGGGAGCTGTTTTTT
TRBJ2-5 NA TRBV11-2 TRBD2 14 CASSSLAGSLSQYF TGTGCCAGCAGCTCACTAGCGGGATCGTTGTCCCAGTACTTC
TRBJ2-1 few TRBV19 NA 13 CASSTLPRYEQFF TGTGCCAGTAGTACCCTCCCTAGGTATGAGCAGTTCTTC
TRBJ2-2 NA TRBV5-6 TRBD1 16 CASSAGQGPVTGELFF TGTGCCAGCAGCGCTGGACAGGGGCCGGTCACCGGGGAGCTGTTTTTT
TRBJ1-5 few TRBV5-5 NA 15 CASRLEGGSNQPQHF TGTGCCAGCAGATTGGAGGGGGGGAGCAATCAGCCCCAGCATTTT